These 3 T cell receptor beta chains were sequenced from one sample in a study of blood T cell repertoires in COVID-19. The repertoire was sequenced with immunoSEQ multiplex PCR; TCRdb's copy has only in-frame clones and lacks some. The sample contains 300,000 to 400,000 clones, 88% of which appear only once. The sequencing input was peripheral blood. The receptors originated from a woman aged 25-40 years with COVID-19, enrolled during active disease.

The chain carries TRBV11-2 and TRBJ2-1, with a weak D call TRBD2 (5 bases). V was trimmed by 5 bases and J by 2 bases, leaving 7 bases between them. This CDR3 is 13 amino acids long. CDR1 and CDR2 from the germline V gene are SGHAT and FQNNGV. Here the CDR3 reads CASSGGPYNEQFF. The DNA of the CDR3 is TGTGCCAGCAGCGGAGGCCCCTACAATGAGCAGTTCTTC.

The CDR3 bases are TGTGCCAGCAGCCCGTCTCAGGGACAGGGGAGGGCCAAAAACATTCAGTACTTC. Protein: CASSPSQGQGRAKNIQYF. The genes are TRBV11-3 and TRBJ2-4, with 10 bases fitting TRBD1. CDR3 size: 18 residues. From germline, CDR1 is SGHNT and CDR2 YENEEA. The V gene end was trimmed by 5 bases and the J gene end by 1 base; junction bases not matched to a gene: 11.

The chain joins TRBV28 to TRBJ1-5; TRBD1 matches 7 bases. Germline lookup yields CDR1 MDHEN and CDR2 SYDVKM. After removal of 2 bases from V and 4 bases from J, the junction contained 8 bases not matched to a gene. The CDR3 runs to 16 residues. Here the CDR3 reads CASSLVYRGENQPQHF. The DNA for the CDR3 is TGTGCCAGCAGTTTAGTGTACAGGGGTGAAAATCAGCCCCAGCATTTT.